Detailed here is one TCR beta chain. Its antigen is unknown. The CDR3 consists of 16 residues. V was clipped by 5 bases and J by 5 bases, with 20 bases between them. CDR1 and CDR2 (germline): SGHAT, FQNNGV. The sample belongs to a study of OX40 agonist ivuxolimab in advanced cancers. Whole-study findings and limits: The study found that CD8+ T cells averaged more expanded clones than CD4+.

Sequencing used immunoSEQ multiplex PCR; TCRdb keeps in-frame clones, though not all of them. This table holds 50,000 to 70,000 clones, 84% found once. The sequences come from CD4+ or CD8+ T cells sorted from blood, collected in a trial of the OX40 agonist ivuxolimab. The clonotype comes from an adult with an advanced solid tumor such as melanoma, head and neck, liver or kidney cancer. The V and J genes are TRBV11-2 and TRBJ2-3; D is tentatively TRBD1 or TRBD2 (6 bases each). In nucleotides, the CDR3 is TGTGCCAGCAGCCCAGGGTGGGGGGCTGCGGGAGATACGCAGTATTTT. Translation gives CASSPGWGAAGDTQYF.